This note documents a single T cell receptor (beta chain) sequence. Its antigen is unidentified. TCRdb re-called the reads with MiXCR, one entry per CDR3 protein. The data contain about 300,000 distinct CDR3 sequences, roughly a tenth of them singletons. The data belong to a study of T cell repertoires in cytomegalovirus infection. Study background: Public TCR beta signatures indicated both CMV infection and matching HLA type. Findings and caveats of the study: Summed frequency of shared TCR beta families picked out CMV carriers who also had the relevant HLA. CMV-specific TCR beta clonotypes restricted by HLA-C were the ones dominating the ex vivo response.

The material sequenced was PBMCs. This receptor was identified in a human donor in good health (CMV status not recorded). Some clones in this sample may be carry-over from other donors' samples.

The CDR3 DNA reads as TGTGCCAGCACCAACAGACAGGGGAGCTCCTACAATGAGCAGTTCTTC. Protein sequence: CASTNRQGSSYNEQFF. The chain is built from TRBV27 and TRBJ2-1, with 8 bases identical to TRBD1. This CDR3 is built from 16 residues. V was clipped by 7 bases and J by 0 bases; unmatched bases: 8. Germline lookup yields CDR1 MNHEY and CDR2 SMNVEV (reference sequence).